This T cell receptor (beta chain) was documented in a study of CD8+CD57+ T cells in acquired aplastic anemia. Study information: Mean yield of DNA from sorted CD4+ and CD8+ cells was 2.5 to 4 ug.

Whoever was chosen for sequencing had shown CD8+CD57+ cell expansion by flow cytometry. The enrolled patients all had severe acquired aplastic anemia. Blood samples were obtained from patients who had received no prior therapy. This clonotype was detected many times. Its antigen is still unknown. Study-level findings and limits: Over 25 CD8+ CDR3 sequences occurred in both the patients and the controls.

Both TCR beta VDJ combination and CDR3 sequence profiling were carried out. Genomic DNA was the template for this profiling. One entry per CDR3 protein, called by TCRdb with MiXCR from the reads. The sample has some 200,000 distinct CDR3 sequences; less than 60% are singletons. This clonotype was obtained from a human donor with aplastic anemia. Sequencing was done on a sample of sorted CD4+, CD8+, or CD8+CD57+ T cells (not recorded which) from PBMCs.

The CDR3 loop is CASSHTSFLYGYTF. DNA of the CDR3: TGTGCCAGTAGCCATACAAGCTTTTTGTATGGCTACACCTTC. The chain joins TRBV19 to TRBJ1-2; D is unresolved. The CDR3 totals 14 residues. CDR1 is LNHDA and CDR2 is SQIVND in the germline V gene (reference sequence). V dropped 6 bases and J dropped 5 bases, with 16 bases sitting between them.